This T cell receptor beta chain was sequenced during a study of cytomegalovirus exposure and HLA in healthy donors. Study context: The roughly 130 validation repertoires, a later analysis reported, used the same platform as the 600 to 700 repertoires from the first cohort.

Separation from the roughly 670-subject first cohort characterized the roughly 120-subject validation cohort, to which the donors belonged. Clones were sequenced by immunoSEQ multiplex PCR, and TCRdb holds only the in-frame ones, with some missing. The sample holds some 150,000 clones, more than 70% seen once. This clone was seen a few times. The antigen is not known. This CDR3 region has 13 residues. Study-wide points: Researchers reported that a few CMV-associated chains were confirmed in vitro as CMV antigen-specific.

The chain links TRBV21-1 to TRBJ1-1; the table's D call, TRBD1, was not checked against the DNA. TRBV21-1 constitutes a pseudogene. The sample was PBMCs. The TCR sequence derives from a human donor in good health. This CDR3 is CASSRDKNTEAFF. CDR3 coding DNA: TGTGCCAGCAGCAGAGACAAGAACACTGAAGCTTTCTTT.